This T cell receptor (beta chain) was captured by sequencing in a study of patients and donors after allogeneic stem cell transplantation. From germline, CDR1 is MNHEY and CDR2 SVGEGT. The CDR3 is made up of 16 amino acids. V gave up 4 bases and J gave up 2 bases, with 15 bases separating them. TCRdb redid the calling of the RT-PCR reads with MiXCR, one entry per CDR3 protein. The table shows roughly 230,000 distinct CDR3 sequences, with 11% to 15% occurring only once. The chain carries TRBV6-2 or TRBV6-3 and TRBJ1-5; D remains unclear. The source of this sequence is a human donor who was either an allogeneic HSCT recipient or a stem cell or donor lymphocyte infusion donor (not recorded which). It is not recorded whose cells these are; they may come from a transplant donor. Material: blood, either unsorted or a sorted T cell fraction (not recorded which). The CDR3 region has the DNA TGTGCCAGCAGTTTTCTCGGACTGGGAGGCAATCAGCCCCAGCATTTT. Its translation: CASSFLGLGGNQPQHF.